Sequencing of this T cell receptor (beta chain) was carried out in a study of cytomegalovirus exposure and HLA in healthy donors. A multiplex PCR was run with 60 Vbeta primers and 13 Jbeta primers. Repertoires were generated with immunoSEQ multiplex PCR, while TCRdb's copy carries only in-frame clones and drops some. The data hold 60,000 to 70,000 clones, with 65% to 80% observed a single time. The sequenced sample consisted of PBMCs. This TCR was recovered from a man aged 40-49 years in good health and CMV-seropositive.

The CDR3 region has the DNA TGTGCCAGCACCTATGGACAGGCTCACACTGAAGCTTTCTTT. As protein: CASTYGQAHTEAFF. V gene TRBV9 combines with J gene TRBJ1-1; the match to TRBD1 covers 7 bases. Germline V gene sequence: CDR1 SGDLS, CDR2 YYNGEE. Trimming at V came to 6 bases and at J to 3 bases, leaving 8 bases not matched to a gene. This CDR3 contains 14 residues. The whole variable domain, remainder taken from reference TRBV9 and TRBJ1-1, is DSGVTQTPKHLITATGQRVTLRCSPRSGDLSVYWYQQSLDQGLQFLIQYYNGEERAKGNILERFSAQQFPDLHSELNLSSLELGDSALYFCASTYGQAHTEAFFGQGTRLTVV.